A selection of T cell receptor beta chains follows, all from one sample in a study of T cell changes during pregnancy in multiple sclerosis. Produced via immunoSEQ multiplex PCR; TCRdb's table is partial and in-frame only. Of approximately 53,000 clones in the sample, 90% are singletons; the top ten hold roughly 5%. Here the sequenced sample was peripheral blood, taken after pregnancy. These receptor sequences come from a female donor in good health, enrolled as a control in a pregnancy study. The CDR3 runs from the conserved cysteine through the conserved F or W. Fields, in order: D gene, V gene, clone size, J gene, CDR3 length, CDR3 protein, CDR3 DNA. A D gene is named only where the DNA matches it firmly. Expanded clones are given a class, and other clones once, few, many or no size at all.

d_gene: .
v_gene: TRBV5-1
abundance: .
j_gene: TRBJ2-5
len: 16
CDR3aa: CASRPTGIPPRETQYF
CDR3nt: TGCGCCAGCAGGCCGACCGGGATCCCTCCCCGGGAGACCCAGTACTTC

d_gene: .
v_gene: TRBV15
abundance: once
j_gene: TRBJ1-6
len: 14
CDR3aa: CATSTAGRNSPLHF
CDR3nt: TGTGCCACCAGCACAGCAGGGCGAAATTCACCCCTCCACTTT

d_gene: .
v_gene: TRBV20-1
abundance: .
j_gene: TRBJ2-1
len: 11
CDR3aa: CSASPRDEQFF
CDR3nt: TGCAGTGCTAGTCCTCGGGATGAGCAGTTCTTC

d_gene: TRBD2
v_gene: TRBV27
abundance: .
j_gene: TRBJ2-1
len: 18
CDR3aa: CASRTGTSGALSNNEQFF
CDR3nt: TGTGCCAGCAGAACCGGGACTAGCGGGGCACTTAGTAATAATGAGCAGTTCTTC

d_gene: TRBD1
v_gene: TRBV7-9
abundance: once
j_gene: TRBJ2-5
len: 13
CDR3aa: CASRRTGEETQYF
CDR3nt: TGTGCCAGCCGAAGGACAGGGGAAGAGACCCAGTACTTC

d_gene: TRBD1
v_gene: TRBV28
abundance: .
j_gene: TRBJ1-6
len: 15
CDR3aa: CASSFRDRARGTLHF
CDR3nt: TGTGCCAGCAGTTTTAGGGACAGGGCCCGCGGCACCCTCCACTTT

d_gene: TRBD1
v_gene: TRBV10-3
abundance: .
j_gene: TRBJ1-5
len: 14
CDR3aa: CAISRDRGGQPQHF
CDR3nt: TGTGCCATCAGCCGGGACAGGGGAGGGCAGCCCCAGCATTTT

d_gene: .
v_gene: TRBV5-4
abundance: once
j_gene: TRBJ1-1
len: 14
CDR3aa: CASSPAGLNTEAFF
CDR3nt: TGTGCCAGCAGCCCCGCGGGGTTGAACACTGAAGCTTTCTTT

d_gene: TRBD2
v_gene: TRBV19
abundance: .
j_gene: TRBJ2-7
len: 14
CDR3aa: CASSIQAGVDEQYF
CDR3nt: TGTGCCAGTAGTATCCAAGCGGGAGTCGACGAGCAGTACTTC

d_gene: .
v_gene: TRBV7-6
abundance: .
j_gene: TRBJ1-2
len: 14
CDR3aa: CASSKQMTSYGYTF
CDR3nt: TGTGCCAGCAGCAAACAGATGACAAGCTATGGCTACACCTTC

d_gene: TRBD2
v_gene: TRBV9
abundance: .
j_gene: TRBJ2-7
len: 15
CDR3aa: CASSARLAGGGEQYF
CDR3nt: TGTGCCAGCAGTGCTCGACTAGCGGGAGGGGGGGAGCAGTACTTC

d_gene: .
v_gene: TRBV5-6
abundance: .
j_gene: TRBJ2-1
len: 13
CDR3aa: CASSLAPSNEQFF
CDR3nt: TGTGCCAGCAGCTTGGCCCCTAGCAATGAGCAGTTCTTC

d_gene: .
v_gene: TRBV6-1
abundance: .
j_gene: TRBJ1-4
len: 15
CDR3aa: CASSSTDSYHEKLFF
CDR3nt: TGTGCCAGCAGTTCAACGGACAGTTACCATGAAAAACTGTTTTTT

d_gene: .
v_gene: TRBV7-9
abundance: .
j_gene: TRBJ1-5
len: 12
CDR3aa: CASSLGGTFQHF
CDR3nt: TGTGCCAGCAGCTTAGGCGGGACCTTCCAGCATTTT

d_gene: TRBD1
v_gene: TRBV7-8
abundance: .
j_gene: TRBJ1-6
len: 19
CDR3aa: CASSLAGYRGSSYNSPLHF
CDR3nt: TGTGCCAGCAGCTTAGCGGGTTACAGGGGGAGCTCCTATAATTCACCCCTCCACTTT

d_gene: .
v_gene: TRBV19
abundance: few
j_gene: TRBJ1-1
len: 13
CDR3aa: CASSILQGTEAFF
CDR3nt: TGTGCCAGTAGTATACTACAGGGAACTGAAGCTTTCTTT

d_gene: .
v_gene: TRBV27
abundance: .
j_gene: TRBJ1-2
len: 11
CDR3aa: CASGGGFGYTF
CDR3nt: TGTGCCAGCGGGGGGGGCTTCGGCTACACCTTC

d_gene: .
v_gene: TRBV2
abundance: few
j_gene: TRBJ1-1
len: 14
CDR3aa: CATSRRGRDTEAFF
CDR3nt: TGTGCCACCTCACGTAGGGGCCGAGACACTGAAGCTTTCTTT

d_gene: .
v_gene: TRBV5-1
abundance: .
j_gene: TRBJ2-1
len: 15
CDR3aa: CASSLSRGTYNEQFF
CDR3nt: TGCGCCAGCAGCTTGAGCAGGGGTACTTACAATGAGCAGTTCTTC

d_gene: .
v_gene: TRBV6-1
abundance: .
j_gene: TRBJ2-2
len: 14
CDR3aa: CASSVQENTGELFF
CDR3nt: TGTGCCAGCAGCGTACAGGAGAACACCGGGGAGCTGTTTTTT

d_gene: TRBD2
v_gene: TRBV27
abundance: .
j_gene: TRBJ2-7
len: 15
CDR3aa: CASSSIAGARYEQYF
CDR3nt: TGTGCCAGCAGTTCCATAGCGGGGGCCCGCTACGAGCAGTACTTC

d_gene: TRBD1
v_gene: TRBV27
abundance: .
j_gene: TRBJ1-6
len: 15
CDR3aa: CASSFGTGYNSPLHF
CDR3nt: TGTGCCAGCAGTTTCGGGACAGGGTATAATTCACCCCTCCACTTT

d_gene: TRBD1
v_gene: TRBV10-2
abundance: .
j_gene: TRBJ2-5
len: 16
CDR3aa: CASSEPPDREAETQYF
CDR3nt: TGCGCCAGCAGTGAGCCCCCGGACAGGGAGGCAGAGACCCAGTACTTC

d_gene: TRBD1
v_gene: TRBV7-3
abundance: .
j_gene: TRBJ2-7
len: 14
CDR3aa: CASSWDRGDYEQYF
CDR3nt: TGTGCCAGCAGCTGGGACAGGGGAGACTACGAGCAGTACTTC

d_gene: TRBD2
v_gene: TRBV6-4
abundance: .
j_gene: TRBJ2-3
len: 16
CDR3aa: CASSLTSGSHTDTQYF
CDR3nt: TGTGCCAGCAGCTTGACTAGCGGGAGTCATACGGATACGCAGTATTTT

d_gene: .
v_gene: TRBV27
abundance: .
j_gene: TRBJ1-2
len: 12
CDR3aa: CASSSTGDGYTF
CDR3nt: TGTGCCAGCAGTTCCACAGGAGATGGCTACACCTTC

d_gene: TRBD1
v_gene: TRBV27
abundance: .
j_gene: TRBJ2-3
len: 13
CDR3aa: CASSQQGGDTQYF
CDR3nt: TGTGCCAGCAGCCAACAGGGGGGAGATACGCAGTATTTT

d_gene: .
v_gene: TRBV19
abundance: .
j_gene: TRBJ1-2
len: 11
CDR3aa: CATALQGRYTF
CDR3nt: TGTGCCACCGCACTACAGGGTCGCTACACCTTC

d_gene: .
v_gene: TRBV19
abundance: .
j_gene: TRBJ2-2
len: 12
CDR3aa: CASSITAGELFF
CDR3nt: TGTGCCAGTAGTATCACGGCCGGGGAGCTGTTTTTT

d_gene: .
v_gene: TRBV18
abundance: .
j_gene: TRBJ2-7
len: 14
CDR3aa: CASSQSSGGGEQYF
CDR3nt: TGTGCCAGCTCACAATCCAGTGGGGGCGGCGAGCAGTACTTC

d_gene: TRBD2
v_gene: TRBV7-6
abundance: .
j_gene: TRBJ2-2
len: 17
CDR3aa: CASSLTSGSLRAGELFF
CDR3nt: TGTGCCAGCAGCTTGACTAGCGGGAGCCTTAGAGCCGGGGAGCTGTTTTTT

d_gene: TRBD2
v_gene: TRBV7-6
abundance: .
j_gene: TRBJ2-7
len: 16
CDR3aa: CASSISGLASSYEQYF
CDR3nt: TGTGCCAGCAGCATATCGGGACTAGCGAGCTCCTACGAGCAGTACTTC

d_gene: .
v_gene: TRBV18
abundance: once
j_gene: TRBJ1-2
len: 13
CDR3aa: CASSPAPDYGYTF
CDR3nt: TGTGCCAGCTCACCAGCTCCAGATTATGGCTACACCTTC

d_gene: .
v_gene: TRBV25-1
abundance: .
j_gene: TRBJ2-3
len: 14
CDR3aa: CASSENPLADTQYF
CDR3nt: TGTGCCAGCAGTGAAAACCCCCTAGCCGATACGCAGTATTTT

d_gene: TRBD2
v_gene: TRBV7-3
abundance: .
j_gene: TRBJ2-1
len: 15
CDR3aa: CASSPSAGVSYEQFF
CDR3nt: TGTGCCAGCAGCCCCTCAGCGGGAGTCTCCTATGAGCAGTTCTTC

d_gene: .
v_gene: TRBV29-1
abundance: .
j_gene: TRBJ2-5
len: 14
CDR3aa: CSVSGVKIQETQYF
CDR3nt: TGCAGCGTTTCAGGGGTCAAAATCCAAGAGACCCAGTACTTC

d_gene: TRBD1
v_gene: TRBV10-3
abundance: .
j_gene: TRBJ1-1
len: 14
CDR3aa: CAISELEGASEAFF
CDR3nt: TGTGCCATCAGTGAGTTAGAGGGGGCTAGTGAAGCTTTCTTT

d_gene: TRBD1
v_gene: TRBV5-1
abundance: .
j_gene: TRBJ1-1
len: 14
CDR3aa: CASSLQGLGTEAFF
CDR3nt: TGCGCCAGCAGCTTACAGGGGCTCGGCACTGAAGCTTTCTTT

d_gene: .
v_gene: TRBV1
abundance: .
j_gene: TRBJ1-6
len: 17
CDR3aa: CTSNRTDRRGSNSPLHF
CDR3nt: TGCACCAGCAACAGAACAGATCGCAGGGGATCGAATTCACCCCTCCACTTT

d_gene: TRBD2
v_gene: TRBV7-3
abundance: .
j_gene: TRBJ2-3
len: 16
CDR3aa: CASSPTLAVHTDTQYF
CDR3nt: TGTGCCAGCAGCCCGACCCTAGCGGTTCACACAGATACGCAGTATTTT

d_gene: .
v_gene: TRBV7-6
abundance: .
j_gene: TRBJ2-5
len: 19
CDR3aa: CASSRGGTGLIAVQETQYF
CDR3nt: TGTGCCAGCAGCCGCGGAGGGACCGGCCTAATAGCGGTCCAAGAGACCCAGTACTTC

d_gene: TRBD1
v_gene: TRBV4-3
abundance: once
j_gene: TRBJ1-4
len: 17
CDR3aa: CASSPQFVVQGEEKLFF
CDR3nt: TGCGCCAGCAGCCCCCAATTCGTCGTCCAGGGGGAGGAAAAACTGTTTTTT

d_gene: TRBD2
v_gene: TRBV6-6
abundance: .
j_gene: TRBJ2-1
len: 16
CDR3aa: CASSYQKTSGHNEQFF
CDR3nt: TGTGCCAGCAGTTACCAGAAGACTAGCGGTCACAATGAGCAGTTCTTC

d_gene: TRBD2
v_gene: TRBV27
abundance: .
j_gene: TRBJ2-3
len: 16
CDR3aa: CASSILAGGRSDTQYF
CDR3nt: TGTGCCAGCAGTATCCTAGCGGGGGGGCGTTCAGATACGCAGTATTTT

d_gene: TRBD1
v_gene: TRBV15
abundance: .
j_gene: TRBJ1-5
len: 17
CDR3aa: CATSRDRGTGDGQPQHF
CDR3nt: TGTGCCACCAGCAGAGATAGGGGGACAGGGGACGGACAGCCCCAGCATTTT

d_gene: TRBD1
v_gene: TRBV7-2
abundance: .
j_gene: TRBJ1-1
len: 12
CDR3aa: CASRLDRDEAFF
CDR3nt: TGTGCCAGCAGGCTAGACAGGGATGAAGCTTTCTTT

d_gene: .
v_gene: TRBV7-9
abundance: few
j_gene: TRBJ1-6
len: 15
CDR3aa: CASSLDSSYNSPLHF
CDR3nt: TGTGCCAGCAGCTTAGACAGCTCCTATAATTCACCCCTCCACTTT

d_gene: TRBD1
v_gene: TRBV19
abundance: .
j_gene: TRBJ2-5
len: 13
CDR3aa: CASRRTGGKTQYF
CDR3nt: TGTGCCAGTAGGAGGACAGGGGGAAAGACCCAGTACTTC

d_gene: .
v_gene: TRBV27
abundance: .
j_gene: TRBJ1-1
len: 12
CDR3aa: CASSYGGAEAFF
CDR3nt: TGTGCCAGCTCTTATGGGGGCGCTGAAGCTTTCTTT

d_gene: TRBD1
v_gene: TRBV6-5
abundance: .
j_gene: TRBJ2-7
len: 14
CDR3aa: CASSYRDRGYEQYF
CDR3nt: TGTGCCAGCAGTTACAGAGACAGGGGGTACGAGCAGTACTTC

d_gene: .
v_gene: TRBV5-1
abundance: .
j_gene: TRBJ1-2
len: 14
CDR3aa: CASSLDGGRYGYTF
CDR3nt: TGCGCCAGCAGCTTGGATGGAGGGAGGTATGGCTACACCTTC

d_gene: TRBD1
v_gene: TRBV2
abundance: few
j_gene: TRBJ2-5
len: 12
CDR3aa: CASLTGAGTQYF
CDR3nt: TGTGCCAGCCTGACAGGGGCCGGGACCCAGTACTTC